This T cell receptor (beta chain) was captured in a study of T cell responses to AZD1222 COVID-19 vaccine. Measured with immunoSEQ multiplex PCR; TCRdb has only the in-frame clones, and not every one. This repertoire shows approximately 150,000 clones, 80% to 95% found once; its top ten account for 1% to 1.5%. General study findings and limits: Spike was spanned by vaccine-associated CD4 TCRs, which were dominant at 160-218 and 743-854. Females outnumbered males among donors, who were mostly white British; clonal diversity was possibly underestimated. Rises in breadth and depth of Spike-specific TCRs came after two AZD1222 doses.

To note about this clone: Its antigen remains unknown.

From germline, CDR1 is MDHEN and CDR2 SYDVKM. The germline V and J ends were trimmed by 3 bases and 6 bases, with 14 bases remaining between them. The CDR3 loop spans 14 amino acids. Second-dose recipients at about 4 or about 12 weeks were treated as one pooled group. The source material was peripheral blood, sampled 28 days after the second AZD1222 dose. This sequence was found in an adult who received the AZD1222 COVID-19 vaccine. V gene TRBV28 combines with J gene TRBJ2-5; D ambiguous. The CDR3 loop is CASSLGGSLKTQYF. For the CDR3, the DNA is TGTGCCAGCAGTTTGGGTGGAAGCTTAAAGACCCAGTACTTC.